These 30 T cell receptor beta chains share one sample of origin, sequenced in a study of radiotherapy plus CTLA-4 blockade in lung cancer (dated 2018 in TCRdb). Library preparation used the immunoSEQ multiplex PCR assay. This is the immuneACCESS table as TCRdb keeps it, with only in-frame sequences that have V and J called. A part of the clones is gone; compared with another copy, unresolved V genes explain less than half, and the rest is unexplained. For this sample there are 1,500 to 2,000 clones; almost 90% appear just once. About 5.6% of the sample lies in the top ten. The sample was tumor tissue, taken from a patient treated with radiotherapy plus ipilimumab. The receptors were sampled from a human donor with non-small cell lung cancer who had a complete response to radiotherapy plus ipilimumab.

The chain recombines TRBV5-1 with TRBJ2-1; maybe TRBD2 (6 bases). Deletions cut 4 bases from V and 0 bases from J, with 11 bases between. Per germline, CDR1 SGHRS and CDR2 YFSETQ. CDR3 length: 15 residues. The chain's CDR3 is CASSSGLSSYNEQFF. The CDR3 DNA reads TGCGCCAGCAGCAGCGGGCTGAGCTCCTACAATGAGCAGTTCTTC.

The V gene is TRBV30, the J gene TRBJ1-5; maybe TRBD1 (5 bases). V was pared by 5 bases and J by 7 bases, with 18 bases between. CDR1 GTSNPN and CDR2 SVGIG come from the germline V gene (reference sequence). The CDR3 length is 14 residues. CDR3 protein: CAWGAEEKGQPQHF. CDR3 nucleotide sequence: TGTGCCTGGGGGGCCGAAGAAAAGGGGCAGCCCCAGCATTTT.

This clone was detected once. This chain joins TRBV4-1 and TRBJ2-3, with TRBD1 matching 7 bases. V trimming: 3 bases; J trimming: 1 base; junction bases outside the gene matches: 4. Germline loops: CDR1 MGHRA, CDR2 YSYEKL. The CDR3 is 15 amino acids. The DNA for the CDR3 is TGCGCCAGCAGCCAGCCAGGACAGGGCACAGATACGCAGTATTTT. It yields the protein CASSQPGQGTDTQYF.

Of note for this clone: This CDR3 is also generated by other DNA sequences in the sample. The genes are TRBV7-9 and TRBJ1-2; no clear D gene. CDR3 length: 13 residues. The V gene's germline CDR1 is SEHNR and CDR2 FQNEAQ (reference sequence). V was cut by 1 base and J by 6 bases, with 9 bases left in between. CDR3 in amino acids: CASSLENRDGYTF. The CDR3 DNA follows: TGTGCCAGCAGCTTAGAGAATCGGGATGGCTACACCTTC.

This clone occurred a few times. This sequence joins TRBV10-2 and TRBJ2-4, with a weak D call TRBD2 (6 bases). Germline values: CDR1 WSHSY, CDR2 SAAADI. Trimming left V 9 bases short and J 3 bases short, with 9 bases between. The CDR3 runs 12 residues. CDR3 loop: CASLGGKNIQYF. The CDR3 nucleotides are TGCGCCAGTCTGGGGGGCAAAAACATTCAGTACTTC.

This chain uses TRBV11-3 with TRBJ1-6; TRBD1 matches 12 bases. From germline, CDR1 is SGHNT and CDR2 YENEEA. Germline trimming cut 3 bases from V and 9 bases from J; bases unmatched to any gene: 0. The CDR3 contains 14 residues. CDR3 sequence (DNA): TGTGCCAGCAGCTTGGGACAGGGGGCTTCACCCCTCCACTTT. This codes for CASSLGQGASPLHF.

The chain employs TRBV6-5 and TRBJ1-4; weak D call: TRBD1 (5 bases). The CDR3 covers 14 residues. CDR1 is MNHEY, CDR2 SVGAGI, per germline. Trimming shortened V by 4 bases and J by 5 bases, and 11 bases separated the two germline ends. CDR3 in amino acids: CASSFRDHNEKLFF. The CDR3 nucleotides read TGTGCCAGCAGTTTCCGGGACCACAATGAAAAACTGTTTTTT.

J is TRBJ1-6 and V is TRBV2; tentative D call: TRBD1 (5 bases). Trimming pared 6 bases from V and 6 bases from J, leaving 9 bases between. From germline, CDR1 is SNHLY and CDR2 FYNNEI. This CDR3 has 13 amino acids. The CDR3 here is CASRDILNSPLHF. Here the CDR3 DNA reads TGTGCCAGCAGGGACATCCTTAATTCACCCCTCCACTTT.

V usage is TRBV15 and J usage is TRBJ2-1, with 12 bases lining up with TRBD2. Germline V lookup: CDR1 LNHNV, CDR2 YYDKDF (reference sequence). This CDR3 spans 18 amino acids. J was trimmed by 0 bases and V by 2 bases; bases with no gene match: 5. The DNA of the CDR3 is TGTGCCACCAGCAGACTAGCGGGGGGGTTCGCCTCCTACAATGAGCAGTTCTTC. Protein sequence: CATSRLAGGFASYNEQFF. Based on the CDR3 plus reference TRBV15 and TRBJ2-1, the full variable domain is DAMVIQNPRYQVTQFGKPVTLSCSQTLNHNVMYWYQQKSSQAPKLLFHYYDKDFNNEADTPDNFQSRRPNTSFCFLDIRSPGLGDTAMYLCATSRLAGGFASYNEQFFGPGTRLTVL.

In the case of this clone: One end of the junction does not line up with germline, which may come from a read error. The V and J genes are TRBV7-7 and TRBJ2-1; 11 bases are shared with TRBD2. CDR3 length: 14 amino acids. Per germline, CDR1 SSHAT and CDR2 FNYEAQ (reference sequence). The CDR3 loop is CASSLAGGHSEQFF. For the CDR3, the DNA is TGTGCTAGCAGCTTAGCGGGGGGGCATAGTGAGCAGTTCTTC. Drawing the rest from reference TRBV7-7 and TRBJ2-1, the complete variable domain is GAGVSQSPRYKVTKRGQDVTLRCDPISSHATLYWYQQALGQGPEFLTYFNYEAQPDKSGLPSDRFSAERPEGSISTLTIQRTEQRDSAMYRCASSLAGGHSEQFFGPGTRLTVL.

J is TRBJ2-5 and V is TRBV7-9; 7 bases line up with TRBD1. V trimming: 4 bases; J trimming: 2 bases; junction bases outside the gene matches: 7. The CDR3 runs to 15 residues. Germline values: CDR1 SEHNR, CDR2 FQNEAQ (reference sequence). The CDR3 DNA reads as TGTGCCAGCAGCTACGGGACAGTGATTCAAGAGACCCAGTACTTC. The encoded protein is CASSYGTVIQETQYF.

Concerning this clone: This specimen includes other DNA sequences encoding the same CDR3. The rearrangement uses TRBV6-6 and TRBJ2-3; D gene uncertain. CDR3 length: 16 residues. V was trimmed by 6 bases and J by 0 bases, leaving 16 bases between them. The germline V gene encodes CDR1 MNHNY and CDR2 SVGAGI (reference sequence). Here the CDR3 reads CASRPTDLDSTDTQYF. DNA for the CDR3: TGTGCCAGCAGACCAACTGACTTAGATAGCACAGATACGCAGTATTTT.

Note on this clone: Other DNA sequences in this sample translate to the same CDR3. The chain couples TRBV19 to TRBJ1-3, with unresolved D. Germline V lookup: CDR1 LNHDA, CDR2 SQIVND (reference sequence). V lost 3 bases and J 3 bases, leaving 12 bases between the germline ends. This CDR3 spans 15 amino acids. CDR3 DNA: TGTGCCAGTAGTATTGTGGAAGGAGTTGGAAACACCATATATTTT. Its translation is CASSIVEGVGNTIYF.

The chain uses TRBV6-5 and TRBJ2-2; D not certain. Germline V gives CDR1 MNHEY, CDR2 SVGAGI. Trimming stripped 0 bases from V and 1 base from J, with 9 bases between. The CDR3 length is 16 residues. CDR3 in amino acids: CASSYSISGNTGELFF. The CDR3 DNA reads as TGTGCCAGCAGTTACTCGATATCCGGGAACACCGGGGAGCTGTTTTTT.

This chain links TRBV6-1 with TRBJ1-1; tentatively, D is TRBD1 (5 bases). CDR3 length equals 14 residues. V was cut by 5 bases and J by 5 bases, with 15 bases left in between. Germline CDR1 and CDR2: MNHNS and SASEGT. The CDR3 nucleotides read TGTGCCAGCAGTCCCGGTGGGGGGAGTACTGAAGCTTTCTTT. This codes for CASSPGGGSTEAFF.

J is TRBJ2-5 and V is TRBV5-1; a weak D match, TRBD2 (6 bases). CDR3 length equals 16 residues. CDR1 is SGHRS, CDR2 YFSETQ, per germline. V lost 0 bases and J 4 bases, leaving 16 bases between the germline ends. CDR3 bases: TGCGCCAGCAGCTTGGTTTCGGGGGTCGGCGGAGAGACCCAGTACTTC. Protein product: CASSLVSGVGGETQYF.

CDR3 protein: CASSQDRGSYGYTF. The CDR3 nucleotides read TGCGCCAGCAGCCAAGACAGGGGGAGTTATGGCTACACCTTC. The chain combines TRBV4-3 with TRBJ1-2; TRBD1 agrees at 7 bases. Germline V gene data show CDR1 as LGHNA and CDR2 as YSLEER. Trimming removed 0 bases from V and 5 bases from J; junction bases left unmatched: 3. CDR3 length: 14 residues.

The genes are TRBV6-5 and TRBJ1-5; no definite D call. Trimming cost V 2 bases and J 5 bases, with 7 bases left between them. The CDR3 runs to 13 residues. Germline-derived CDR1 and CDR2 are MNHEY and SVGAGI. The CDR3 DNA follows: TGTGCCAGCAGTTACAGATTGGATCAGCCCCAGCATTTT. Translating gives CASSYRLDQPQHF.

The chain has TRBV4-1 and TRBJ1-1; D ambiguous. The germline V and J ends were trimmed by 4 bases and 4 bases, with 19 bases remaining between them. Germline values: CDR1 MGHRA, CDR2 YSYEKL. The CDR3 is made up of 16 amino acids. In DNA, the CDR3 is TGCGCCAGCAGCCCGATGAGCGTTGGTCTTGGCACTGAAGCTTTCTTT. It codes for CASSPMSVGLGTEAFF.

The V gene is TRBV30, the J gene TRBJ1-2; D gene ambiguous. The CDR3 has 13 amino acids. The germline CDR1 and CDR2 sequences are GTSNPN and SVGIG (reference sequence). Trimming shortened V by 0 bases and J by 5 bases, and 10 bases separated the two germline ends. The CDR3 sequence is CAWSVGRTYGYTF. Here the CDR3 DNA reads TGTGCCTGGAGTGTAGGGCGGACTTATGGCTACACCTTC.

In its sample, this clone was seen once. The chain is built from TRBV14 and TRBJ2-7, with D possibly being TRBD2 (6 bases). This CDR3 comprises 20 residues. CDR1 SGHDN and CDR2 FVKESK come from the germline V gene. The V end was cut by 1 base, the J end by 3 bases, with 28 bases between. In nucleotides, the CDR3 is TGTGCCAGCAGCCAAGTACTACAATCCGGGACTCCTCCAAAGAACTACGAGCAGTACGTC. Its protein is CASSQVLQSGTPPKNYEQYV.

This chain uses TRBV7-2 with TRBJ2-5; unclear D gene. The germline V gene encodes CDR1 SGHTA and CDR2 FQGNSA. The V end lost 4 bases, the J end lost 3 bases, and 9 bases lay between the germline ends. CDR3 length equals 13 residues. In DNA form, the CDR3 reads TGTGCCAGCAGCTCACGGGTGGAAGAGACCCAGTACTTC. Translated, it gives CASSSRVEETQYF.

The CDR3 spells CASSSPTSGNEQFF. CDR3 nucleotide sequence: TGTGCCAGCAGTTCACCGACTAGCGGCAATGAGCAGTTCTTC. The rearrangement links TRBV6-5 to TRBJ2-1, with TRBD2 identical over 9 bases. The CDR3 contains 14 residues. V was pared by 4 bases and J by 6 bases, with 4 bases of the junction left unmatched. CDR1 is MNHEY and CDR2 is SVGAGI in the germline V gene.

DNA of the CDR3: TGCGCCAGCAGCTTCGACAGGGCTATAGAGACCCAGTACTTC. Its translation is CASSFDRAIETQYF. J is TRBJ2-5 and V is TRBV5-1; 7 bases line up with TRBD1. Germline CDR1 and CDR2: SGHRS and YFSETQ. J lost 4 bases, V lost 2 bases, and 5 bases had no gene match. This CDR3 has 14 amino acids.

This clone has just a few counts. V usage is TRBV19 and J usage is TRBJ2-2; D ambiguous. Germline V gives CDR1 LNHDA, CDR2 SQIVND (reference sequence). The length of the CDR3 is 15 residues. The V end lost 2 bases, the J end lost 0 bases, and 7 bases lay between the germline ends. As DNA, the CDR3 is TGTGCCAGTAGTATATCTAGGGCGAACACCGGGGAGCTGTTTTTT. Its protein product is CASSISRANTGELFF.

In nucleotides, the CDR3 is TGTGCCAGCAGCTTGGTTGAAGATTCCTATGGCTACACCTTC. Amino acids: CASSLVEDSYGYTF. V and J are TRBV5-6 and TRBJ1-2; D is uncertain. V lost 0 bases to trimming and J lost 4 bases, with 10 bases between them. Looked up from germline, CDR1 is SGHDT and CDR2 is YYEEEE. CDR3 length: 14 amino acids.

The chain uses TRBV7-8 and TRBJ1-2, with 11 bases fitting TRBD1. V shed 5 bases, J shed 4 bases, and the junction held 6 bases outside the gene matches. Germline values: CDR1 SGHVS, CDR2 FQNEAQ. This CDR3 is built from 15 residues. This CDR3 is CASSPRDRGAYGYTF. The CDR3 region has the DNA TGTGCCAGCAGCCCCAGGGACAGGGGGGCCTATGGCTACACCTTC.

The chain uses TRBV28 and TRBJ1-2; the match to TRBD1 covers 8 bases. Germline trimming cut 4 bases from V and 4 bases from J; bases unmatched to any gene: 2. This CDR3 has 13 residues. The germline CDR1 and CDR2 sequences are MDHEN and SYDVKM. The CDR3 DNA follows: TGTGCCAGCAGTTCCCAGGGGGCCTATGGCTACACCTTC. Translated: CASSSQGAYGYTF.

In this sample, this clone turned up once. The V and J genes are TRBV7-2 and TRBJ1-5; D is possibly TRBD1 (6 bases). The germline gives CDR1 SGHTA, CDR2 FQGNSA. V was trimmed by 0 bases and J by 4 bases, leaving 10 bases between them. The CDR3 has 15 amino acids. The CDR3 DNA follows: TGTGCCAGCAGCTTAGCGGGGGGCCTAAATCAGCCCCAGCATTTT. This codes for CASSLAGGLNQPQHF.

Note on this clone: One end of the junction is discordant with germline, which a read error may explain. For the CDR3, the DNA is TGTGCCAGTAGCTCCCGAGATACGCAGTATTTT. Its translation is CASSSRDTQYF. The V and J genes are TRBV11-3 and TRBJ2-3; D is unresolved. The CDR3 has 11 residues. Germline V gene data show CDR1 as SGHNT and CDR2 as YENEEA.